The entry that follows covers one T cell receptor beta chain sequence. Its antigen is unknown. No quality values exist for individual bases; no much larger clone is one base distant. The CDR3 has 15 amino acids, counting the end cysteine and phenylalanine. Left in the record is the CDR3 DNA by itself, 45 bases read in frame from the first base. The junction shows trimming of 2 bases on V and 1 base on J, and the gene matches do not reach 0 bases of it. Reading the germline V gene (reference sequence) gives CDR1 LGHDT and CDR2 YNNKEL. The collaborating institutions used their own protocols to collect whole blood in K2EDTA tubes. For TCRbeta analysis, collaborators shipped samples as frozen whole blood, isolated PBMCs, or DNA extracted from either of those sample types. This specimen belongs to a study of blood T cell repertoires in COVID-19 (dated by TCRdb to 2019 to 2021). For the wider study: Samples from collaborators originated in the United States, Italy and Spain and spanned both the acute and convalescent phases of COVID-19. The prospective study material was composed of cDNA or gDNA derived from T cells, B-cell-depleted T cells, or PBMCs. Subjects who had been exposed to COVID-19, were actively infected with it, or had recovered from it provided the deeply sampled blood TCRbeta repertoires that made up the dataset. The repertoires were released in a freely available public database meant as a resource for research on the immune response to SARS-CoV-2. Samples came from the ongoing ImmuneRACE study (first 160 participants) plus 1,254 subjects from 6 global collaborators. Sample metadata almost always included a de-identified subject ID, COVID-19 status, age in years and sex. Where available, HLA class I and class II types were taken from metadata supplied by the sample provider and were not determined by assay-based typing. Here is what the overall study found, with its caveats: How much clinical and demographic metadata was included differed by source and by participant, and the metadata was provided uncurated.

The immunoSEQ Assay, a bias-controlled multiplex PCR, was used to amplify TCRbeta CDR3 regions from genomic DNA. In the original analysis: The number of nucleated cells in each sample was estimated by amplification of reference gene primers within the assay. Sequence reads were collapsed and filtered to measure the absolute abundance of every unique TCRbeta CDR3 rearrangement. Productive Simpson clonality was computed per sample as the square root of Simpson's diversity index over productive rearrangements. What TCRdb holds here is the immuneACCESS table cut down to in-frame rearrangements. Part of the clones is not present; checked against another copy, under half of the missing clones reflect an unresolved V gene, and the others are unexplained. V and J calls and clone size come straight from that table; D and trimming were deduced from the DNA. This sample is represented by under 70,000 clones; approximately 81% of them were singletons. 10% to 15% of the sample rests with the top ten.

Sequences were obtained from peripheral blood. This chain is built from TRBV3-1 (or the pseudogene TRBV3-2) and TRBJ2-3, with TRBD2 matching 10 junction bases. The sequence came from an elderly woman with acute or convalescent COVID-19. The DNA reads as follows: TGTGCCAGCAGCCAACTAGCGGGGGGCACAGATACGCAGTATTTT. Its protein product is CASSQLAGGTDTQYF.